This paragraph covers one T cell receptor (beta chain) sequence. Germline CDR1 and CDR2: MNHGY and SAAAGT. This CDR3 region has 20 residues. J gave up 0 bases and V 2 bases, and 8 bases lay outside the gene matches. This sample stems from a study of blood T cell repertoires in COVID-19. Clones were sequenced by immunoSEQ multiplex PCR, and TCRdb holds only the in-frame ones, with some missing. The profile shows over 30,000 clones, roughly 86% of them singletons. This chain connects TRBV6-8 to TRBJ2-3; TRBD2 matches 16 bases. The receptor was isolated from a human donor with active COVID-19. The donor label of this sample is uncertain. Sequenced: peripheral blood. The CDR3 loop is CASSYGGTSGGVPSTDTQYF. CDR3 nucleotides: TGTGCCAGCAGTTACGGCGGGACTAGCGGGGGGGTTCCTAGCACAGATACGCAGTATTTT.